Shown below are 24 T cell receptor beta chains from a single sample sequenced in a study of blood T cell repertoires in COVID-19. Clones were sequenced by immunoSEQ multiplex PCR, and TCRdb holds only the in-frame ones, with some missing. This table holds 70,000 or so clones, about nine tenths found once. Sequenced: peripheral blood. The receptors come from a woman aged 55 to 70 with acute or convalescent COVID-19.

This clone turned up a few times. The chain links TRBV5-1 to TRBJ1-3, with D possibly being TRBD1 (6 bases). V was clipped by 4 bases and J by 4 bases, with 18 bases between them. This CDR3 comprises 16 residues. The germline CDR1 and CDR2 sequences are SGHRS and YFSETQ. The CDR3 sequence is CASSLYLQGRGNTIYF. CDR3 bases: TGCGCCAGCAGCCTCTATCTACAGGGACGAGGAAACACCATATATTTT.

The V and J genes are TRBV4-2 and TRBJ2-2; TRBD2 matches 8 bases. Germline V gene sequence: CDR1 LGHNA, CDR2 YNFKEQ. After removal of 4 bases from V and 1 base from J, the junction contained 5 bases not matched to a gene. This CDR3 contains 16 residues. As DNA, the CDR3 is TGTGCCAGCAGCCTACCGGGGGGGCAGAACACCGGGGAGCTGTTTTTT. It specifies CASSLPGGQNTGELFF.

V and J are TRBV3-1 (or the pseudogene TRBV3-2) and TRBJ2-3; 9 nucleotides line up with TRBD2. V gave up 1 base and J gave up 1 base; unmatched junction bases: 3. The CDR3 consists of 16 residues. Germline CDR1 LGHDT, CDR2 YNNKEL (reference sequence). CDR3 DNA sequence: TGTGCCAGCAGCCAAGGGTCTAGCGGGGGCACAGATACGCAGTATTTT. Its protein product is CASSQGSSGGTDTQYF.

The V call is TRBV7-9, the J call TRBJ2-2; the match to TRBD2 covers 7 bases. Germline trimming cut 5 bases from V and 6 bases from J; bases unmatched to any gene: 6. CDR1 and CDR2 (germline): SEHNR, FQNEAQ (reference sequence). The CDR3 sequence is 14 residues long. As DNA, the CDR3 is TGTGCCAGCAGCCCAAGCGGGGTGGCCGGGGAGCTGTTTTTT. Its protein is CASSPSGVAGELFF.

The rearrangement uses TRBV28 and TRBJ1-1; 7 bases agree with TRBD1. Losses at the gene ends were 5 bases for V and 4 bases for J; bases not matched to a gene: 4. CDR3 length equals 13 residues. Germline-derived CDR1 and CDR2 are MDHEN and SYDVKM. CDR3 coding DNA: TGTGCCAGCAGTCCCGGACAGGTCACTGAAGCTTTCTTT. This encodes CASSPGQVTEAFF.

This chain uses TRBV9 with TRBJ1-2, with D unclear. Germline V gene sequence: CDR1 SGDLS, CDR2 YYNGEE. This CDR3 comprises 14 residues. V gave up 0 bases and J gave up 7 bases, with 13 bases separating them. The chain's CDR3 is CASSVDEGWGGYTF. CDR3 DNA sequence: TGTGCCAGCAGCGTAGACGAGGGATGGGGTGGCTACACCTTC.

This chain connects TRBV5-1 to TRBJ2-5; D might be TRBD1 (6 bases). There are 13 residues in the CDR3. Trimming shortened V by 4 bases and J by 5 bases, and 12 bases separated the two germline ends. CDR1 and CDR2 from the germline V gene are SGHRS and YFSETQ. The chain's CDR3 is CASSVPGEETQYF. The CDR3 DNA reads TGCGCCAGCAGCGTCCCAGGGGAGGAGACCCAGTACTTC.

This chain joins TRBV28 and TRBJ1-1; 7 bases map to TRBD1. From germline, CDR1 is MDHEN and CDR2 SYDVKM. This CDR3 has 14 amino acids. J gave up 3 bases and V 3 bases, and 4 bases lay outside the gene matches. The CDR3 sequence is CASSFSGGHTEAFF. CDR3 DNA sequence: TGTGCCAGCAGTTTCTCAGGGGGTCACACTGAAGCTTTCTTT.

The CDR3 nucleotides are TGTGCCACCAGTGATTTTGGACAGGGGGCGTCTTCCTACACCTTC. This gives the protein CATSDFGQGASSYTF. This chain links TRBV24-1 with TRBJ1-2, with 11 positions matching TRBD1. This CDR3 comprises 15 residues. J was trimmed by 10 bases and V by 1 base; bases with no gene match: 7. CDR1 and CDR2 (germline): KGHDR, SFDVKD.

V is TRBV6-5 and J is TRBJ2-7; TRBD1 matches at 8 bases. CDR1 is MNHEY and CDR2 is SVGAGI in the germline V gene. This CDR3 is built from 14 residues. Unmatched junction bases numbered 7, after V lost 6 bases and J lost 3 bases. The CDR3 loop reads CASRTGVRGYEQYF. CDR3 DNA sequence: TGTGCCAGCAGGACAGGGGTGCGGGGCTACGAGCAGTACTTC.

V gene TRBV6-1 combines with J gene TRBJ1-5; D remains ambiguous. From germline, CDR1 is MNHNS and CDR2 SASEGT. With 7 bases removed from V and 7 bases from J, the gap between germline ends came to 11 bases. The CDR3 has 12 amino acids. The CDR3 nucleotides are TGTGCCAGCAAGGGAGGGAGCCAGCCCCAGCATTTT. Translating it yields CASKGGSQPQHF.

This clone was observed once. Here the CDR3 DNA reads TGTGCCAGCAGTTACTCGAGCACCGGGGAGCTGTTTTTT. It yields the protein CASSYSSTGELFF. The chain employs TRBV6-2 or TRBV6-3 and TRBJ2-2; D is unresolved. The germline gives CDR1 MNHEY, CDR2 SVGEGT. CDR3 size: 13 residues. The ends were cut back, 0 bases at V and 4 bases at J, with 3 bases in the middle.

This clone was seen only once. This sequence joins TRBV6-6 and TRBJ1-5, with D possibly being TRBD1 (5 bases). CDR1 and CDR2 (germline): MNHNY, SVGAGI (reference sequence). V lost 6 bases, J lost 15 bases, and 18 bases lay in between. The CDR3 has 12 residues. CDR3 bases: TGTGCCAGCAGCCGCGACAGAACGGAGGGGCATTTT. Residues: CASSRDRTEGHF.

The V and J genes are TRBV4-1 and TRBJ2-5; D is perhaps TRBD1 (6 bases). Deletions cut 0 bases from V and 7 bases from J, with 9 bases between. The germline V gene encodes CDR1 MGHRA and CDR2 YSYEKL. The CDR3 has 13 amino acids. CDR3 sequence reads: CASSQDRGSTQYF. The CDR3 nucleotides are TGCGCCAGCAGCCAAGACAGGGGTTCGACCCAGTACTTC.

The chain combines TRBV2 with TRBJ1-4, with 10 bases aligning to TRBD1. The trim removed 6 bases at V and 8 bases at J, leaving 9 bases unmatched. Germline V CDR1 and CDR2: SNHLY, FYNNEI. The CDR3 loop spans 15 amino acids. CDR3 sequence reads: CASSVGTGVMEKLFF. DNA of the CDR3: TGTGCCAGCAGCGTCGGGACAGGGGTGATGGAAAAACTGTTTTTT.

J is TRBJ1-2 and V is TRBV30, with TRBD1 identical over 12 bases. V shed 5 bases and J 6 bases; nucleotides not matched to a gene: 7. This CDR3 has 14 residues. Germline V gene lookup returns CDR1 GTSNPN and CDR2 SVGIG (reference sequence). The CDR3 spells CAWARDRGQNGYTF. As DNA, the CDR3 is TGTGCCTGGGCCAGGGACAGGGGGCAGAATGGCTACACCTTC.

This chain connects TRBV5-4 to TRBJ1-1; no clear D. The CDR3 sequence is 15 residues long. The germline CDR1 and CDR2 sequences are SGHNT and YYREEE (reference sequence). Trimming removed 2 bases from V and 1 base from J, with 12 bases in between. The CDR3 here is CASSLLKSSNTEAFF. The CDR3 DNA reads TGTGCCAGCAGCTTATTAAAGAGTTCGAACACTGAAGCTTTCTTT.

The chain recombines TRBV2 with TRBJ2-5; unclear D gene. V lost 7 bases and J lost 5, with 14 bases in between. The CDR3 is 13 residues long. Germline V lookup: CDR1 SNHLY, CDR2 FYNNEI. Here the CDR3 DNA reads TGTGCCAGCAATTTGGCGGCCCAGGAGACCCAGTACTTC. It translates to CASNLAAQETQYF.

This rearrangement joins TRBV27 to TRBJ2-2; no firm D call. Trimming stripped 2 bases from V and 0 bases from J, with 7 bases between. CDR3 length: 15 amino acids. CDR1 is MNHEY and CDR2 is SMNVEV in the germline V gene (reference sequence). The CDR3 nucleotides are TGTGCCAGCAGTTTACGGCGGTCGAACACCGGGGAGCTGTTTTTT. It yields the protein CASSLRRSNTGELFF.

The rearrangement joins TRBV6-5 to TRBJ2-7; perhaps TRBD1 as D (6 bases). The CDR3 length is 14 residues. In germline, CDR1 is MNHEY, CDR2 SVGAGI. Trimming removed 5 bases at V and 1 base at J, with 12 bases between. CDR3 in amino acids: CASSQSTGSYEQYF. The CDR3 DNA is TGTGCCAGCAGTCAAAGTACAGGGTCCTACGAGCAGTACTTC.

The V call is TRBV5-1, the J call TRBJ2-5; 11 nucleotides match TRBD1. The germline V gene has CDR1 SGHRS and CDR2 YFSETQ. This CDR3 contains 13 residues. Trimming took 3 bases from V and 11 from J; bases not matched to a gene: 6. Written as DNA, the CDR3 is TGCGCCAGCAGCTCCGGGACAGGGGGACGGCAGTACTTC. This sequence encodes CASSSGTGGRQYF.

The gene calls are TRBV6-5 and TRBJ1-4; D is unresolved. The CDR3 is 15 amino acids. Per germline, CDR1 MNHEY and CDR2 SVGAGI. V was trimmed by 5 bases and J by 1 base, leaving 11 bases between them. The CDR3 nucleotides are TGTGCCAGCAGTCGCTCCTCGGGAACTAATGAAAAACTGTTTTTT. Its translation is CASSRSSGTNEKLFF.

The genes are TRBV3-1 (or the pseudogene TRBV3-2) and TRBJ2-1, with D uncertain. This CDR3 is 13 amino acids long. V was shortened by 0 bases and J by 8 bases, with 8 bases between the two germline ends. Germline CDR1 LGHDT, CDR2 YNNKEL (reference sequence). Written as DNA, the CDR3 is TGTGCCAGCAGCCAAGATCTGGCAGATGAGCAGTTCTTC. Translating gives CASSQDLADEQFF.

The chain's CDR3 is CASSFSGGQNTGELFF. DNA of the CDR3: TGCGCCAGCAGCTTCAGCGGGGGGCAGAACACCGGGGAGCTGTTTTTT. V and J are TRBV5-1 and TRBJ2-2, with 9 bases identical to TRBD2. V lost 2 bases to trimming and J lost 1 base; unmatched junction nucleotides: 3. The germline CDR1 and CDR2 sequences are SGHRS and YFSETQ. There are 16 residues in the CDR3.